The rows below give T cell receptor beta chains drawn from one sample of a study of cytomegalovirus exposure and HLA in healthy donors. Data came from immunoSEQ multiplex PCR; TCRdb stores just in-frame clones and leaves some out. The data show more than 150,000 clones, with roughly 75% seen just once and about 7.7% held by the top ten. Sequencing used PBMCs. These receptors were collected from a middle-aged woman in good health and CMV-seropositive. CDR3s include the opening cysteine and the closing phenylalanine or tryptophan. The D gene is left open where the match is weak. Size values are once, few and many counts, or a class for expanded clones, and some rows have none.

size: -
length: 15
D: -
V: TRBV6-1
J: TRBJ2-7
CDR3: CASSNTQGLRDEQYF
DNA: TGTGCCAGCAGTAATACTCAGGGGCTGCGGGACGAGCAGTACTTC

size: once
length: 14
D: TRBD1
V: TRBV7-2
J: TRBJ2-5
CDR3: CASSFGRGRETQYF
DNA: TGTGCCAGCAGCTTTGGCAGGGGGCGTGAGACCCAGTACTTC

size: few
length: 14
D: -
V: TRBV7-2
J: TRBJ1-3
CDR3: CASSFASSGNTIYF
DNA: TGTGCCAGCAGCTTCGCGTCGTCTGGAAACACCATATATTTT

size: -
length: 16
D: TRBD2
V: TRBV9
J: TRBJ2-7
CDR3: CASSARTSANSYEQYF
DNA: TGTGCCAGCAGCGCGAGGACTAGCGCGAACTCCTACGAGCAGTACTTC

size: -
length: 17
D: TRBD1
V: TRBV30
J: TRBJ2-2
CDR3: CAWNRRTGRLHTGELFF
DNA: TGTGCCTGGAACCGGCGGACAGGGCGGTTACACACCGGGGAGCTGTTTTTT

size: -
length: 13
D: -
V: TRBV7-3
J: TRBJ2-5
CDR3: CASSFEAGETQYF
DNA: TGTGCCAGCAGCTTTGAGGCCGGGGAGACCCAGTACTTC

size: -
length: 12
D: -
V: TRBV27
J: TRBJ2-7
CDR3: CASSPTLREQYF
DNA: TGTGCCAGCAGTCCAACCCTGAGGGAGCAGTACTTC

size: -
length: 14
D: TRBD1
V: TRBV28
J: TRBJ1-2
CDR3: CASSFLTGGYGYTF
DNA: TGTGCCAGCAGTTTTTTGACAGGGGGGTATGGCTACACCTTC

size: few
length: 14
D: TRBD1
V: TRBV6-6
J: TRBJ2-1
CDR3: CASSWDRGRNEQFF
DNA: TGTGCCAGCAGTTGGGACAGGGGCCGGAATGAGCAGTTCTTC

size: -
length: 13
D: -
V: TRBV11-2
J: TRBJ1-2
CDR3: CASSLDPSGGYTF
DNA: TGTGCCAGCAGCTTAGATCCCTCCGGTGGCTACACCTTC

size: -
length: 16
D: -
V: TRBV9
J: TRBJ1-2
CDR3: CASSVDSGVSNYGYTF
DNA: TGTGCCAGCAGCGTAGACAGCGGAGTTTCAAACTATGGCTACACCTTC

size: few
length: 14
D: TRBD1
V: TRBV5-1
J: TRBJ1-4
CDR3: CASTSGQGREKLFF
DNA: TGCGCCAGCACCTCGGGACAGGGACGGGAAAAACTGTTTTTT

size: -
length: 14
D: -
V: TRBV7-2
J: TRBJ2-7
CDR3: CASSLDHRVPEQYF
DNA: TGTGCCAGCAGCTTGGACCACAGGGTTCCCGAGCAGTACTTC

size: -
length: 12
D: -
V: TRBV5-6
J: TRBJ2-2
CDR3: CASSSNTGELFF
DNA: TGTGCCAGCAGCTCAAACACCGGGGAGCTGTTTTTT

size: -
length: 15
D: -
V: TRBV5-4
J: TRBJ2-2
CDR3: CASSLSRGIDRELFF
DNA: TGTGCCAGCAGCCTTTCCCGGGGGATCGACAGGGAGCTGTTTTTT

size: few
length: 14
D: -
V: TRBV6-6
J: TRBJ1-5
CDR3: CASSTLTGDQPQHF
DNA: TGTGCCAGCAGTACATTGACAGGAGATCAGCCCCAGCATTTT

size: -
length: 16
D: TRBD2
V: TRBV27
J: TRBJ2-1
CDR3: CASSARLAGTYNEQFF
DNA: TGTGCCAGCAGTGCTCGACTAGCAGGGACCTACAATGAGCAGTTCTTC

size: -
length: 16
D: TRBD1
V: TRBV7-8
J: TRBJ2-3
CDR3: CASSPYRDSSTDTQYF
DNA: TGTGCCAGCAGCCCCTACCGGGACAGTAGCACAGATACGCAGTATTTT

size: once
length: 14
D: TRBD1
V: TRBV27
J: TRBJ1-2
CDR3: CASTAQGRDYGYTF
DNA: TGTGCCAGCACCGCACAGGGGCGTGACTATGGCTACACCTTC

size: -
length: 13
D: -
V: TRBV5-6
J: TRBJ2-2
CDR3: CASSLAGARELFF
DNA: TGTGCCAGCAGCTTGGCAGGGGCCCGGGAGCTGTTTTTT

size: once
length: 15
D: -
V: TRBV18
J: TRBJ2-7
CDR3: CASSPTGVLVVEQYF
DNA: TGTGCCAGCTCACCAACAGGAGTTCTTGTAGTCGAGCAGTACTTC

size: -
length: 14
D: -
V: TRBV7-6
J: TRBJ2-3
CDR3: CASSRWDTTDTQYF
DNA: TGTGCCAGCAGCCGGTGGGACACCACAGATACGCAGTATTTT

size: -
length: 15
D: -
V: TRBV29-1
J: TRBJ2-1
CDR3: CSVAPGDNSYNEQFF
DNA: TGCAGCGTTGCACCGGGAGATAACTCCTACAATGAGCAGTTCTTC

size: medium-sized
length: 15
D: -
V: TRBV2
J: TRBJ1-1
CDR3: CASSEAPTPSAEAFF
DNA: TGTGCCAGCAGTGAAGCCCCGACTCCTTCGGCTGAAGCTTTCTTT

size: -
length: 14
D: TRBD1
V: TRBV4-2
J: TRBJ1-1
CDR3: CASSPGQGWTEAFF
DNA: TGTGCCAGCAGCCCGGGACAGGGCTGGACTGAAGCTTTCTTT

size: -
length: 14
D: -
V: TRBV28
J: TRBJ2-7
CDR3: CASRPGGPSYEQYF
DNA: TGTGCCAGCAGGCCGGGGGGCCCCTCCTACGAGCAGTACTTC

size: few
length: 15
D: -
V: TRBV11-2
J: TRBJ2-1
CDR3: CASSRTGITYNEQFF
DNA: TGTGCCAGCAGCCGAACAGGTATAACCTACAATGAGCAGTTCTTC

size: -
length: 15
D: -
V: TRBV7-8
J: TRBJ2-7
CDR3: CASSPEGAFSYEQYF
DNA: TGTGCCAGCAGCCCGGAGGGGGCCTTCTCCTACGAGCAGTACTTC